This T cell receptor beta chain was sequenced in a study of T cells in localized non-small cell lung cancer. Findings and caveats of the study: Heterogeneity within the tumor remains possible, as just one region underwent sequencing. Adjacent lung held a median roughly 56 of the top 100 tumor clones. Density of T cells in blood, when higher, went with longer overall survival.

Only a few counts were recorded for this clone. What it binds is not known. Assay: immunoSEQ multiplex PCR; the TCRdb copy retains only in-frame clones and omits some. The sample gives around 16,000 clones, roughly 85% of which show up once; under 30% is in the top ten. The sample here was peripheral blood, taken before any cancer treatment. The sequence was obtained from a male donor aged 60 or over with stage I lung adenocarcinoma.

The CDR3 region has the DNA TGTGCCATCAGTGAGGGTGCGGGGCAGCCCCAGCATTTT. As protein: CAISEGAGQPQHF. The J gene is TRBJ1-5, the V gene TRBV10-3, with D unresolved. Germline CDR1 and CDR2: ENHRY and SYGVKD. V dropped 2 bases and J dropped 7 bases, with 9 bases sitting between them. The CDR3 is 13 amino acids.